This T cell receptor beta chain stems from a study of blood T cell repertoires in COVID-19. Study at large: T cells, B-cell-depleted T cells, or PBMCs supplied cDNA or gDNA.

Original analysis: Reference gene primer amplification yielded estimated nucleated cell counts. Data came from immunoSEQ multiplex PCR; TCRdb stores just in-frame clones and leaves some out. The V and J calls and clone size come from that table; D and trimming were worked out from the DNA. The sample has approximately 210,000 clones; roughly 85% are singletons. This clone was recorded once. Other DNA sequences in this specimen translate into the identical CDR3. This receptor was taken from a woman in her thirties or forties with active or convalescent COVID-19. What was sequenced was peripheral blood.

Written as DNA, the CDR3 is TGCGCCAGCAGCTTGGAAAGGGGCGAGCAGTACTTC. Translating it yields CASSLERGEQYF. V usage is TRBV5-1 and J usage is TRBJ2-7, with D perhaps matching TRBD1 (5 bases). The CDR3 extends over 12 amino acids. Germline V CDR1 and CDR2: SGHRS, YFSETQ. The V and J ends lost 0 bases and 6 bases respectively, with 7 bases between them.